One and the same sample provided the 17 T cell receptor beta chains below, sequenced in a study of naive and memory T cell subsets. Findings and limits, study-wide: Naive repertoires, especially CD8, held a few larger clonotypes, possibly memory cells re-expressing CD45RA.

The beta constant-region primer was an equimolar mix of two oligonucleotides covering TRBC1 and TRBC2. Ligated cDNA was amplified by four rounds of PCR with nested alpha and beta constant-region primers and SP2. Each CDR3 protein is one row after TCRdb ran MiXCR on the UMI-ligation and nested PCR reads. This repertoire shows around 140,000 distinct CDR3 sequences, around 21% found once; its top ten account for 0.6% to 0.7%. Antigen specificity for these receptors is unknown. The sequenced sample consisted of naive CD8+ T cells from blood. These receptors all come from a human donor in good health.

The genes are TRBV14 and TRBJ2-3; D remains ambiguous. The CDR3 runs 13 residues. V was trimmed by 0 bases and J by 3 bases, leaving 4 bases between them. Germline loops: CDR1 SGHDN, CDR2 FVKESK. The CDR3 loop is CASSQDFTDTQYF. As DNA, the CDR3 is TGTGCCAGCAGCCAAGATTTTACAGATACGCAGTATTTT. Looking up the rest from reference TRBV14 and TRBJ2-3 gives the full variable domain: EAGVTQFPSHSVIEKGQTVTLRCDPISGHDNLYWYRRVMGKEIKFLLHFVKESKQDESGMPNNRFLAERTGGTYSTLKVQPAELEDSGVYFCASSQDFTDTQYFGPGTRLTVL.

The chain employs TRBV9 and TRBJ2-1; perhaps TRBD2 as D (6 bases). Germline V CDR1 and CDR2: SGDLS, YYNGEE. The CDR3 has 17 amino acids. V was clipped by 3 bases and J by 4 bases, with 20 bases between them. For the CDR3, the DNA is TGTGCCAGCAGCGCCCTGACTAGAGGGAGGAATTACAATGAGCAGTTCTTC. Protein: CASSALTRGRNYNEQFF.

A word on this clonotype: Given the absence of the conserved phenylalanine or tryptophan at the CDR3 end, a read error is likely. J is TRBJ2-7 and V is TRBV5-6, with 7 bases that match TRBD2. Per the germline V gene, CDR1 is SGHDT and CDR2 is YYEEEE. With V trimmed by 4 bases and J by 5 bases, 3 bases remained unmatched. This CDR3 contains 12 residues. CDR3: CASSGLGHEQYL. The CDR3 DNA sequence: TGTGCCAGCAGCGGACTAGGCCACGAGCAGTACTTA.

The rearrangement links TRBV24-1 to TRBJ1-1, with 8 positions matching TRBD1. The CDR3 is 17 residues long. Germline values: CDR1 KGHDR, CDR2 SFDVKD. The V segment lost 4 bases and the J segment 3 bases; nucleotides outside the gene matches: 12. The CDR3 is CATSEGTGVLGDTEAFF. CDR3 DNA: TGTGCCACCAGTGAGGGGACAGGTGTTTTAGGGGACACTGAAGCTTTCTTT.

V usage is TRBV6-5 and J usage is TRBJ2-1; 8 bases line up with TRBD1. V lost 7 bases to trimming and J lost 2 bases; unmatched junction nucleotides: 7. This CDR3 has 15 amino acids. Germline lookup yields CDR1 MNHEY and CDR2 SVGAGI. This CDR3 is CASTFGQGPYNEQFF. DNA for the CDR3: TGTGCCAGCACCTTCGGACAGGGACCCTACAATGAGCAGTTCTTC.

The chain has TRBV6-5 and TRBJ1-1; D unclear. The CDR3 length is 13 residues. CDR1 is MNHEY and CDR2 is SVGAGI in the germline V gene. Deletions cut 5 bases from V and 0 bases from J, with 7 bases between. The CDR3 nucleotides read TGTGCCAGCAGTCCCATCCTGAACACTGAAGCTTTCTTT. Translated, it gives CASSPILNTEAFF.

The CDR3: CASSHLRTSGGPSSSYNEQFF. The CDR3 region has the DNA TGTGCCAGCAGCCACCTAAGGACTAGCGGGGGCCCCTCGAGCTCCTACAATGAGCAGTTCTTC. The gene calls are TRBV11-1 and TRBJ2-1; TRBD2 agrees at 13 bases. The CDR3 runs 21 residues. With V trimmed by 5 bases and J by 0 bases, 16 bases remained unmatched. Germline CDR1 is SGHAT and CDR2 is FQDESV (reference sequence).

This clonotype is a singleton in its sample. The chain carries TRBV6-6 and TRBJ1-2, with 8 bases identical to TRBD1. V gave up 5 bases and J gave up 8 bases; unmatched junction bases: 1. This CDR3 is built from 11 residues. Germline V gives CDR1 MNHNY, CDR2 SVGAGI (reference sequence). DNA for the CDR3: TGTGCCAGCAGTGGACAGGGCGGCTACACCTTC. As protein: CASSGQGGYTF.

The J gene is TRBJ1-6, the V gene TRBV27, with D unclear. The germline V gene has CDR1 MNHEY and CDR2 SMNVEV (reference sequence). V lost 4 bases and J lost 0, with 10 bases in between. The CDR3 is 16 amino acids. The CDR3 loop reads CASSSFTISYNSPLHF. In nucleotides, the CDR3 is TGTGCCAGCAGTTCCTTCACCATCTCCTATAATTCACCCCTCCACTTT.

The rearrangement links TRBV28 to TRBJ2-7, with D tentatively TRBD1 (6 bases). The CDR3 runs 13 residues. Looked up from germline, CDR1 is MDHEN and CDR2 is SYDVKM. V shed 10 bases and J shed 0 bases, with 13 bases lying between them. The CDR3 sequence is CAINEDSSYEQYF. In DNA, the CDR3 is TGTGCCATTAACGAGGACAGCTCCTACGAGCAGTACTTC.

This clonotype has a handful of counts. V and J are TRBV7-9 and TRBJ2-1; 12 bases align to TRBD2. CDR3 length: 15 residues. Germline loops: CDR1 SEHNR, CDR2 FQNEAQ (reference sequence). After removal of 4 bases from V and 7 bases from J, the junction contained 5 bases not matched to a gene. CDR3 nucleotide sequence: TGTGCCAGCAGCTCCCAACTAGCGGGAGGAAATGAGCAGTTCTTC. Its protein is CASSSQLAGGNEQFF.

The chain couples TRBV16 to TRBJ1-6; 7 bases line up with TRBD1. V dropped 2 bases and J dropped 8; count of bases not matched to a gene: 12. Germline CDR1 reads KGHSY; CDR2 reads FQNENV. The CDR3 spans 17 residues. The CDR3 DNA is TGTGCCAGCAGCCAAGGACAGGCAGCCCCCATGGATTCACCCCTCCACTTT. Amino acid sequence: CASSQGQAAPMDSPLHF.

This sequence joins TRBV9 and TRBJ2-6; weak D call: TRBD1 (6 bases). The CDR3 has 18 residues. The V end lost 3 bases, the J end lost 2 bases, and 18 bases lay between the germline ends. CDR1 and CDR2 from the germline V gene are SGDLS and YYNGEE. Written as DNA, the CDR3 is TGTGCCAGCAGCGGCTACAGAAAGGGGGAGACTGGGGCCAACGTCCTGACTTTC. Encoded protein: CASSGYRKGETGANVLTF.

V is TRBV5-6 and J is TRBJ1-5; D ambiguous. CDR3 length: 15 residues. Germline V gene sequence: CDR1 SGHDT, CDR2 YYEEEE. V was pared by 0 bases and J by 5 bases, with 12 bases between. The CDR3 DNA follows: TGTGCCAGCAGCTTGGCGGGGATAGGTCATCAGCCCCAGCATTTT. Its translation: CASSLAGIGHQPQHF.

In this sample, this clonotype turned up a few times. The chain employs TRBV5-1 and TRBJ2-1; 9 positions agree with TRBD2. This CDR3 spans 17 amino acids. V dropped 4 bases and J dropped 8; count of bases not matched to a gene: 16. Germline CDR1 SGHRS, CDR2 YFSETQ. Here the CDR3 DNA reads TGCGCCAGCAGCACCTTAGCGGGAGAGGCCTTAGGCGATGAGCAGTTCTTC. Translated, it gives CASSTLAGEALGDEQFF.

The chain carries TRBV7-2 and TRBJ2-7; D may correspond to TRBD1 or TRBD2 (6 bases each). The V and J ends lost 4 bases and 5 bases respectively, with 15 bases between them. This CDR3 region has 14 residues. CDR1 SGHTA and CDR2 FQGNSA come from the germline V gene. CDR3 in amino acids: CASSSGGGGHEQYF. CDR3 bases: TGTGCCAGCAGCTCGGGTGGAGGGGGACACGAGCAGTACTTC.

A single count supports this clonotype. The chain uses TRBV5-6 and TRBJ1-2; no reliable D call. This CDR3 region has 12 residues. CDR1 SGHDT and CDR2 YYEEEE come from the germline V gene. Trimming shortened V by 5 bases and J by 2 bases, and 7 bases separated the two germline ends. CDR3: CASSIFNYGYTF. The CDR3 DNA reads as TGTGCCAGCAGTATCTTCAACTATGGCTACACCTTC.